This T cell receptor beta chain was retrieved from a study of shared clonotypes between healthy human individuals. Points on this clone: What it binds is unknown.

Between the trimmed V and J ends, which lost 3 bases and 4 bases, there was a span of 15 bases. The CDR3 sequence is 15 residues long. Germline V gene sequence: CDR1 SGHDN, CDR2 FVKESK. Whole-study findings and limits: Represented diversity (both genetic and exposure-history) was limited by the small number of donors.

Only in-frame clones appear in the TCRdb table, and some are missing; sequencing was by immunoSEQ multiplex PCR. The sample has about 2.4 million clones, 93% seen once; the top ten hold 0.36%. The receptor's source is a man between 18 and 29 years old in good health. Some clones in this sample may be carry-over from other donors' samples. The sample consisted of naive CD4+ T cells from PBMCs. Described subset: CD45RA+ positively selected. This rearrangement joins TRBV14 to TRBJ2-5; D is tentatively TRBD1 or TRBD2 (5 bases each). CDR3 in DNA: TGTGCCAGCAGCCACGGGACCTACTGGCGAGAGACCCAGTACTTC. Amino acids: CASSHGTYWRETQYF.